This is a list of T cell receptor beta chains from one sample in a study of CD8 T cells in ankylosing spondylitis. MiXCR, applied by TCRdb to the 5' RACE reads, yields one record per CDR3 protein. The sample contains some 240,000 distinct CDR3 sequences, around 9.1% of which appear only once. Sequenced input: blood, either unsorted or a sorted T cell fraction (not recorded which). The receptors here all came from a male donor with ankylosing spondylitis or in good health (not recorded which). Each CDR3 is given with its conserved first and last residue. The order of the fields is clone size, D gene, V gene, J gene, CDR3 DNA, CDR3 protein. The D gene is left open where the match is weak. Clone size appears in some rows only: once, few, many, or a class for an expanded clone.

>.|.|TRBV7-9|TRBJ1-4
TGTGCCAGCAGCCCCTCGATTCCGTTTGAAAAACTGTTTTTT
CASSPSIPFEKLFF
>few|TRBD1|TRBV7-2|TRBJ1-5
TGTGCCAGCAGCTCTCGACAGGGGACTTATCAGCCCCAGCATTTT
CASSSRQGTYQPQHF
>.|.|TRBV7-2|TRBJ2-7
TGTGCCAGCAGCTTAGGAGGTTCGGCAGGGGGACTCTACGAGCAGTACTTC
CASSLGGSAGGLYEQYF
>many|.|TRBV3-1|TRBJ1-3
TGTGCCAGCAGCCAGTGGGGAGACCCTGGAAACACCATATATTTT
CASSQWGDPGNTIYF
>.|TRBD1|TRBV24-1|TRBJ2-5
TGTGCCACCGGAGGGACAGGACAGACCCAGTACTTC
CATGGTGQTQYF
>many|.|TRBV3-1|TRBJ2-3
TGTGCCAGCAGCCAAGAGTGGAGCGCCACTAGCACAGATACGCAGTATTTT
CASSQEWSATSTDTQYF
>.|.|TRBV5-5|TRBJ2-1
TGTGCCAGCAGCTTGCAATGGGGGGCCAAAAATGAGCAGTTCTTC
CASSLQWGAKNEQFF
>many|TRBD1|TRBV5-6|TRBJ1-1
TGTGCCAGCAGCTGGGGACAGGGGTTGAACACTGAAGCTTTCTTT
CASSWGQGLNTEAFF
>.|.|TRBV12-3/TRBV12-4|TRBJ2-2
TGTGCCAGCAGTCCAGGGTTAGGGGAGCTGTTTTTT
CASSPGLGELFF
>.|.|TRBV24-1|TRBJ1-2
TGTGCCACCAGTGATCCCCGACAGAACTATGGCTACACCTTC
CATSDPRQNYGYTF
>few|.|TRBV29-1|TRBJ1-3
TGCAGCGGACGGTCTGGAAGCACCATATATTTT
CSGRSGSTIYF
>many|TRBD2|TRBV15|TRBJ2-2
TGTGCCACCAGCACGTGGACTAGCGGATCCGCCGGGGAGCTGTTTTTT
CATSTWTSGSAGELFF
>many|.|TRBV25-1|TRBJ2-7
TGTGCCAGCAGTGAAGGCGGTCACTACGAGCAGTACTTC
CASSEGGHYEQYF
>many|.|TRBV27|TRBJ2-3
TGTGCCAGCAGTCTCAGACAGGTGAACACAGATACGCAGTATTTT
CASSLRQVNTDTQYF
>many|TRBD1|TRBV7-2|TRBJ1-4
TGTGCCAGCAGCCGGACAGGGTTACGAGAAAAACTGTTTTTT
CASSRTGLREKLFF
>many|.|TRBV27|TRBJ1-1
TGTGCCAGCAGTTTAGCGGAGACCACTGAAGCTTTCTTT
CASSLAETTEAFF
>.|.|TRBV9|TRBJ1-1
TGTGCCAGCAGCGGTTTACAGGGAATTGGAACTGAAGCTTTCTTT
CASSGLQGIGTEAFF
>many|.|TRBV7-9|TRBJ2-1
TGTGCCAGCGGGGTTGAAAATGAGCAGTTCTTC
CASGVENEQFF
>.|TRBD1|TRBV6-1|TRBJ2-7
TGTGCCAGCAGTGAAGCGGAGGCAGGGGGAGACGAGCAGTACTTC
CASSEAEAGGDEQYF
>many|TRBD2|TRBV20-1|TRBJ2-7
TGCAGTGCTAGGGGGACTAGCGGGAACCGACAGTACGAGCAGTACTTC
CSARGTSGNRQYEQYF
>many|.|TRBV5-1|TRBJ2-6
TGCGCCAGCAGCTTTGGCGGGGCCAACGTCCTGACTTTC
CASSFGGANVLTF
>many|TRBD1|TRBV29-1|TRBJ1-2
TGCAGCGTTGTCGGGACAGGGGGGTCTGGCTACACCTTC
CSVVGTGGSGYTF
>many|.|TRBV5-1|TRBJ2-1
TGCGCCAGCAGTCCCGATGACATAAACAATGAGCAGTTCTTC
CASSPDDINNEQFF
>many|TRBD1|TRBV12-3/TRBV12-4|TRBJ1-5
TGTGCCAGCAGTGATACAGGGGGCAACCAGCCCCAGCATTTT
CASSDTGGNQPQHF
>many|.|TRBV5-6|TRBJ2-6
TGTGCCAGCAGCCTGCGGGACGCCTTATCTGGGGCCAACGTCCTGACTTTC
CASSLRDALSGANVLTF
>many|.|TRBV9|TRBJ1-1
TGTGCCAGCAGCGAGTATGAGCAGCAAGGAGCCGGATTAATGAACACTGAAGCTTTCTTT
CASSEYEQQGAGLMNTEAFF
>few|.|TRBV5-6|TRBJ1-1
TGTGCCAGCAGCTTAGACAGCCCTTCTGAAGCTTTCTTT
CASSLDSPSEAFF
>few|.|TRBV20-1|TRBJ2-2
TGCAGTGCTTCGGGGGGCTACAACACCGGGGAGCTGTTTTTT
CSASGGYNTGELFF
>many|.|TRBV4-2|TRBJ2-1
TGTGCCAGCAGCCCTGAGGGTAGCGAGTACAATGAGCAGTTCTTC
CASSPEGSEYNEQFF
>many|TRBD1|TRBV12-3/TRBV12-4|TRBJ2-5
TGTGCCAGCAGCCTTGGACAGGGAGAGACCCAGTACTTC
CASSLGQGETQYF
>many|.|TRBV11-1|TRBJ2-5
TGTGCCAGCAGCTTAGAAGGACTTTTCCAAGAGACCCAGTACTTC
CASSLEGLFQETQYF
>many|.|TRBV6-1|TRBJ2-3
TGTGCCAGCAGTCCTCAGGGGCCTAGCACAGATACGCAGTATTTT
CASSPQGPSTDTQYF
>many|TRBD1|TRBV4-3|TRBJ1-4
TGCGCCAGCAGCCAAGCGACAGGGCCTAATGAAAAACTGTTTTTT
CASSQATGPNEKLFF
>many|.|TRBV5-1|TRBJ2-2
TGCGCCAGCAGCCGGACCGGAGGTGGCACCGGGGAGCTGTTTTTT
CASSRTGGGTGELFF
>few|.|TRBV20-1|TRBJ2-7
TGCAGTGCTACCGAGACTAGCTCCTACGAGCAGTACTTC
CSATETSSYEQYF
>few|TRBD2|TRBV2|TRBJ2-1
TGTGCCAGCAGCTTAACTAGCGGGAGTCGCAATGAGCAGTTCTTC
CASSLTSGSRNEQFF
>few|.|TRBV30|TRBJ2-1
TGTGCCTGGACCCGGGATCTTTACAATGAGCAGTTCTTC
CAWTRDLYNEQFF
>many|.|TRBV5-1|TRBJ1-2
TGCGCCAGCAGCTTGGGGCTTACGGACTATGGCTACACCTTC
CASSLGLTDYGYTF
>many|.|TRBV20-1|TRBJ2-1
TGCAGTGCTAGACGTAGAGGGGATGAGCAGTTCTTC
CSARRRGDEQFF
>few|TRBD1|TRBV20-1|TRBJ1-5
TGCAGTGCTAGAGCCCTCGAGGGCAGGGGGCCTAGCAATCAGCCCCAGCATTTT
CSARALEGRGPSNQPQHF
>once|TRBD1|TRBV12-3/TRBV12-4|TRBJ2-7
TGTGCCAGCAGTCGGGACAGGGGCCCGGAGCAGTACTTC
CASSRDRGPEQYF